The 6 T cell receptor beta chains listed next were all sequenced from one sample in a study of T cells after yellow fever vaccination. MiXCR, run by TCRdb on the 5' RACE reads, gives a single entry per CDR3 protein. The table includes over 250,000 distinct CDR3 sequences, about 4% detected once. This sample comprised PBMCs, obtained 5 days after the yellow fever booster vaccination. The receptors here all came from a man between 18 and 29 years old who received the YFV17D yellow fever vaccine.

The chain couples TRBV7-9 to TRBJ2-3; D not certain. The V gene's germline CDR1 is SEHNR and CDR2 FQNEAQ (reference sequence). The CDR3 runs 15 residues. Trimming shortened V by 1 base and J by 3 bases, and 11 bases separated the two germline ends. CDR3 nucleotide sequence: TGTGCCAGCAGCTTAGTTCAGCTAGGTACAGATACGCAGTATTTT. Protein: CASSLVQLGTDTQYF.

The CDR3 region is CASSVASDTQYF. The CDR3 bases are TGTGCCAGCAGCGTAGCATCGGATACGCAGTATTTT. The chain carries TRBV28 and TRBJ2-3; D gene unclear. The ends were cut back, 6 bases at V and 6 bases at J, with 10 bases in the middle. The germline V gene has CDR1 MDHEN and CDR2 SYDVKM. The CDR3 is made up of 12 amino acids.

This chain links TRBV5-1 with TRBJ2-3, with 7 nucleotides matching TRBD2. Germline V gene lookup returns CDR1 SGHRS and CDR2 YFSETQ. Trimming removed 5 bases from V and 4 bases from J; junction bases left unmatched: 7. The CDR3 is 14 amino acids. The CDR3 protein is CASSSSGASDTQYF. The CDR3 DNA sequence: TGCGCCAGCAGTTCGAGCGGGGCCTCAGATACGCAGTATTTT.

This clonotype came up a few times. The rearrangement uses TRBV5-1 and TRBJ1-3; 8 nucleotides agree with TRBD1. From germline, CDR1 is SGHRS and CDR2 YFSETQ. The CDR3 length is 15 residues. The ends lost 4 bases at V and 3 bases at J; junction bases unmatched: 6. The CDR3 sequence: CASSPADRVGNTIYF. CDR3 nucleotide sequence: TGCGCCAGCAGCCCAGCGGACAGGGTTGGAAACACCATATATTTT.

This clonotype was recorded at least ten times. This chain links TRBV4-3 with TRBJ2-7; possible D gene TRBD2, 5 bases. V lost 0 bases to trimming and J lost 3 bases, with 9 bases between them. This CDR3 is built from 14 residues. The V gene's germline CDR1 is LGHNA and CDR2 YSLEER. The chain's CDR3 is CASSQDIGDYEQYF. CDR3 in DNA: TGCGCCAGCAGCCAAGATATCGGGGACTACGAGCAGTACTTC.

The chain uses TRBV5-1 and TRBJ1-1, with D hard to call. The germline V gene has CDR1 SGHRS and CDR2 YFSETQ. This CDR3 is 15 amino acids long. Trimming shortened V by 1 base and J by 1 base, and 11 bases separated the two germline ends. CDR3 coding DNA: TGCGCCAGCAGCTTGCTCATGGCAGCGAACACTGAAGCTTTCTTT. The encoded protein is CASSLLMAANTEAFF. The full variable domain, completed using reference TRBV5-1 and TRBJ1-1, is KAGVTQTPRYLIKTRGQQVTLSCSPISGHRSVSWYQQTPGQGLQFLFEYFSETQRNKGNFPGRFSGRQFSNSRSEMNVSTLELGDSALYLCASSLLMAANTEAFFGQGTRLTVV.